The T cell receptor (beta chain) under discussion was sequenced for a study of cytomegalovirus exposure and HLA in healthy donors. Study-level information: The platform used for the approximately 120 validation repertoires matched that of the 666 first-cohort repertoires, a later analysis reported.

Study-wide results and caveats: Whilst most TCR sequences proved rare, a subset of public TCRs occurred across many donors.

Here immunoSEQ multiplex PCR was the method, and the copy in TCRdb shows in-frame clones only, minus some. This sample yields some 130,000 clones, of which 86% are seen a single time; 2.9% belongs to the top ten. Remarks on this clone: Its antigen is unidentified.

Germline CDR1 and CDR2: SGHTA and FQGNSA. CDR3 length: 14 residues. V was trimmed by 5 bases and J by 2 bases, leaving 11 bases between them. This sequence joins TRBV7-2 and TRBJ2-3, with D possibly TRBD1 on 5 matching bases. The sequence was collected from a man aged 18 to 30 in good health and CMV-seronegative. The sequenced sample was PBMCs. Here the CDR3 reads CASSPGWSTDTQYF. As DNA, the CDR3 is TGTGCCAGCAGCCCAGGGTGGTCCACAGATACGCAGTATTTT.